Presented here are 16 T cell receptor beta chains from one specimen sequenced in a study of T cell repertoires in cytomegalovirus infection. TCRdb reanalysed the reads using MiXCR and keeps one entry per CDR3 protein. The repertoire has around 530,000 distinct CDR3 sequences, 26% of them found once; the top ten carry 13%. The source material was PBMCs. These receptors were taken from a human donor in good health (CMV status not recorded). Some clones in this sample may be carry-over from other donors' samples.

This clonotype was seen a handful of times. The chain is built from TRBV3-1 and TRBJ1-1; TRBD1 agrees at 7 bases. CDR1 is LGHDT and CDR2 is YNNKEL in the germline V gene (reference sequence). After removal of 1 base from V and 2 bases from J, the junction contained 7 bases not matched to a gene. The CDR3 totals 16 residues. The CDR3 region has the DNA TGTGCCAGCAGCCAAGTTCGCGGGACAGTAAACACTGAAGCTTTCTTT. It translates to CASSQVRGTVNTEAFF.

CDR3 DNA sequence: TGCGCCAGCAGCCAGGCAGGGGGTTGGGGCTCCTACAATGAGCAGTTCTTC. As protein: CASSQAGGWGSYNEQFF. This sequence joins TRBV4-3 and TRBJ2-1; 7 nucleotides agree with TRBD1. CDR1 and CDR2 (germline): LGHNA, YSLEER. V lost 3 bases to trimming and J lost 0 bases; unmatched junction nucleotides: 8. There are 17 residues in the CDR3.

The gene calls are TRBV5-1 and TRBJ2-3; D possibly corresponds to TRBD2 (6 bases). Germline V gives CDR1 SGHRS, CDR2 YFSETQ. With 4 bases removed from V and 4 bases from J, the gap between germline ends came to 19 bases. The CDR3 loop spans 16 amino acids. The CDR3, as DNA: TGCGCCAGCAGCATCGGGACTGGCACCCAATCAGATACGCAGTATTTT. Translated, it gives CASSIGTGTQSDTQYF.

The chain couples TRBV19 to TRBJ1-2, with TRBD1 matching over 8 bases. J lost 4 bases, V lost 6 bases, and 1 base had no gene match. The CDR3 loop spans 12 amino acids. Per the germline V gene, CDR1 is LNHDA and CDR2 is SQIVND (reference sequence). The CDR3 DNA sequence: TGTGCCAGTAGAGACAGGGGCTATGGCTACACCTTC. The encoded protein is CASRDRGYGYTF.

V and J are TRBV6-5 and TRBJ1-2, with D perhaps matching TRBD1 (6 bases). V gave up 6 bases and J gave up 7 bases, with 12 bases separating them. CDR1 is MNHEY, CDR2 SVGAGI, per germline. The CDR3 loop spans 12 amino acids. The CDR3 is CASRGGISGYTF. CDR3 sequence (DNA): TGTGCCAGCAGAGGGGGTATTAGTGGCTACACCTTC.

This clonotype was seen a handful of times. The CDR3 nucleotides are TGTGCCAGCAGTGCCCGACAGGGGGGGAGCTCCTACGAGCAGTACGTC. It is translated as CASSARQGGSSYEQYV. V usage is TRBV12-3 or TRBV12-4 and J usage is TRBJ2-7; 9 nucleotides agree with TRBD1. J lost 0 bases, V lost 5 bases, and 8 bases had no gene match. This CDR3 comprises 16 residues.

This clonotype has a handful of counts. The chain combines TRBV7-9 with TRBJ1-1, with D unresolved. This CDR3 is built from 14 residues. Germline V gene data show CDR1 as SEHNR and CDR2 as FQNEAQ (reference sequence). V lost 6 bases and J 5 bases, leaving 16 bases between the germline ends. The CDR3 here is CASSPAVVRTEAFF. The CDR3, as DNA: TGTGCCAGCAGTCCCGCCGTGGTTCGGACTGAAGCTTTCTTT.

The rearrangement joins TRBV7-2 to TRBJ2-3; 8 nucleotides agree with TRBD1. V was clipped by 5 bases and J by 6 bases; unmatched bases: 4. CDR3 size: 13 residues. Germline V gene sequence: CDR1 SGHTA, CDR2 FQGNSA. The CDR3 sequence: CASSANRGDTQYF. The CDR3 DNA follows: TGTGCCAGCAGCGCCAACAGGGGGGATACGCAGTATTTT.

J is TRBJ1-1 and V is TRBV29-1, with D possibly being TRBD1 (6 bases). Germline V lookup: CDR1 SQVTM, CDR2 ANQGSEA. The V and J ends lost 7 bases and 1 base respectively, with 10 bases between them. The CDR3 runs 12 residues. CDR3 protein: CSAPQGNTEAFF. The CDR3 DNA sequence: TGCAGCGCACCACAGGGGAACACTGAAGCTTTCTTT.

This clonotype was found a few times. This rearrangement joins TRBV20-1 to TRBJ2-2; 10 bases are a match to TRBD1. CDR3 length equals 17 residues. Germline V gene data show CDR1 as DFQATT and CDR2 as SNEGSKA (reference sequence). V gave up 6 bases and J gave up 3 bases; unmatched junction bases: 13. The CDR3 nucleotides are TGCAGTGCCGCCTTCCCTGGACAGGGGGGTGACACCGGGGAGCTGTTTTTT. Its translation is CSAAFPGQGGDTGELFF.

The chain recombines TRBV11-2 with TRBJ2-2; tentative D call: TRBD2 (6 bases). CDR3 length: 15 amino acids. Per germline, CDR1 SGHAT and CDR2 FQNNGV. V lost 2 bases to trimming and J lost 6 bases, with 13 bases between them. This CDR3 reads CASSLMTSPPGELFF. In DNA form, the CDR3 reads TGTGCCAGCAGCTTAATGACTAGTCCTCCCGGGGAGCTGTTTTTT. Full variable domain (outside the CDR3, taken from reference TRBV11-2 and TRBJ2-2): EAGVAQSPRYKIIEKRQSVAFWCNPISGHATLYWYQQILGQGPKLLIQFQNNGVVDDSQLPKDRFSAERLKGVDSTLKIQPAKLEDSAVYLCASSLMTSPPGELFFGEGSRLTVL.

The chain is built from TRBV28 and TRBJ2-5, with 10 bases aligning to TRBD2. J lost 2 bases, V lost 3 bases, and 6 bases had no gene match. CDR3 size: 16 residues. Germline V CDR1 and CDR2: MDHEN, SYDVKM. In nucleotides, the CDR3 is TGTGCCAGCAGTTTCCTGCTAGCGGGAGAACAAGAGACCCAGTACTTC. It translates to CASSFLLAGEQETQYF.

V and J are TRBV19 and TRBJ1-1; tentative D call: TRBD1 (6 bases). Germline CDR1 LNHDA, CDR2 SQIVND (reference sequence). This CDR3 contains 12 residues. V was cut by 5 bases and J by 6 bases, with 10 bases left in between. The CDR3 sequence is CASSLHRAEAFF. The CDR3 DNA reads as TGTGCCAGTAGTTTACACAGGGCTGAAGCTTTCTTT.

This clonotype was counted at least ten times. The chain uses TRBV7-6 and TRBJ2-2, with 11 bases fitting TRBD1. CDR3 length: 17 amino acids. V shed 2 bases and J 4 bases; nucleotides not matched to a gene: 6. Germline loops: CDR1 SGHVS, CDR2 FNYEAQ. CDR3 DNA sequence: TGTGCCAGCAGCTTACTCCTGGGGACAGGGGGCACCGGGGAGCTGTTTTTT. Encoded protein: CASSLLLGTGGTGELFF.

The table lists this clonotype with a few counts. The chain uses TRBV12-3 or TRBV12-4 and TRBJ1-5; possibly TRBD1 for D (5 bases). The V end was cut by 3 bases, the J end by 3 bases, with 12 bases between. The CDR3 is 15 amino acids. CDR3 nucleotide sequence: TGTGCCAGCAGTTTGGCCTTGGGGCTCAATCAGCCCCAGCATTTT. It translates to CASSLALGLNQPQHF.

This clonotype was seen repeatedly, ten times or more. The chain employs TRBV7-2 and TRBJ2-1; TRBD2 matches 7 bases. This CDR3 comprises 15 residues. Germline trimming cut 5 bases from V and 7 bases from J; bases unmatched to any gene: 11. Germline loops: CDR1 SGHTA, CDR2 FQGNSA. CDR3 loop: CASSRGEGRLNEQFF. CDR3 sequence (DNA): TGTGCCAGCAGCCGGGGGGAGGGCCGATTAAATGAGCAGTTCTTC.